This T cell receptor beta chain was observed in a study of OX40 agonist ivuxolimab in advanced cancers. Background on the study: Three individuals attained partial responses, comprising one hepatocellular carcinoma case and two cutaneous melanoma cases.

V lost 5 bases to trimming and J lost 3 bases, with 14 bases between them. CDR3 size: 14 residues. Germline CDR1 SGHRS, CDR2 YFSETQ. Excluded were patients having autoimmune disease history or systemic immunosuppression. Blood specimens came from baseline, cycle 4 day 1, and cycle 7 day 1. General study findings and limits: Among the lowest peripheral clonal expansion occurred in 0.1-3.0 mg/kg partial responders.

This clone has a handful of counts. The target antigen is unknown. Profiling relied on immunoSEQ multiplex PCR, and the TCRdb table lists in-frame clones only, not all of them. Here the sample spans around 71,000 clones, under 80% being singletons. The sample here was CD4+ or CD8+ T cells sorted from blood, taken in a trial of the OX40 agonist ivuxolimab. The chain links TRBV5-1 to TRBJ1-1, with D perhaps TRBD1 (5 bases). The receptor was derived from an adult with an advanced solid tumor such as melanoma, head and neck, liver or kidney cancer. In DNA, the CDR3 is TGCGCCAGCAGGATCCGGATGGGGGACACTGAAGCTTTCTTT. Protein product: CASRIRMGDTEAFF. The complete variable domain, with remaining parts taken from reference TRBV5-1 and TRBJ1-1, reads KAGVTQTPRYLIKTRGQQVTLSCSPISGHRSVSWYQQTPGQGLQFLFEYFSETQRNKGNFPGRFSGRQFSNSRSEMNVSTLELGDSALYLCASRIRMGDTEAFFGQGTRLTVV.